Following are 24 T cell receptor beta chains from one sample sequenced in a study of shared clonotypes between healthy human individuals. TCRdb keeps only in-frame clones here, not all; method: immunoSEQ multiplex PCR. Counted here are about 2,200,000 clones, under 95% occurring once; the ten biggest clones make up roughly 1.7%. Naive-designated CD8 cells lacked CD45RO, were positively enriched for CCR7, and omitted terminally differentiated effector memory CD45RA+ cells. Sequenced material: naive CD8+ T cells from PBMCs. The receptors originated from a man aged 18 to 29 in good health. Some clones in this sample may be carry-over from other donors' samples.

The sample holds one count of this clone. This chain connects TRBV4-1 to TRBJ2-7; a weak D match, TRBD1 (6 bases). The CDR3 covers 14 residues. V dropped 0 bases and J dropped 3 bases, with 9 bases sitting between them. Germline CDR1 MGHRA, CDR2 YSYEKL. DNA for the CDR3: TGCGCCAGCAGCCAAGAATTCAGGGGCTACGAGCAGTACTTC. Translated: CASSQEFRGYEQYF.

The chain is built from TRBV27 and TRBJ2-7; weak D call: TRBD2 (5 bases). V was cut by 5 bases and J by 3 bases, with 14 bases left in between. Looked up from germline, CDR1 is MNHEY and CDR2 is SMNVEV (reference sequence). This CDR3 is built from 14 residues. CDR3 protein: CASSPNPGGYEQYF. CDR3 sequence (DNA): TGTGCCAGCAGTCCTAATCCCGGAGGCTACGAGCAGTACTTC.

This clone was detected only a few times. The rearrangement joins TRBV13 to TRBJ1-2; TRBD1 matches at 8 bases. With V trimmed by 4 bases and J by 7 bases, 5 bases remained unmatched. The CDR3 runs to 13 residues. In germline, CDR1 is PRHDT, CDR2 FYEKMQ (reference sequence). CDR3 in DNA: TGTGCCAGCAGCTCCGGGACAGGTGGTGGCTACACCTTC. Translated, it gives CASSSGTGGGYTF. The full variable domain, in which reference TRBV13 and TRBJ1-2 provide the parts outside the CDR3, is AAGVIQSPRHLIKEKRETATLKCYPIPRHDTVYWYQQGPGQDPQFLISFYEKMQSDKGSIPDRFSAQQFSDYHSELNMSSLELGDSALYFCASSSGTGGGYTFGSGTRLTVV.

CDR3 sequence reads: CASSVRDRPNNEQFF. DNA of the CDR3: TGCGCCAGCAGTGTCCGGGACCGTCCGAACAATGAGCAGTTCTTC. This chain links TRBV10-1 with TRBJ2-1, with D perhaps TRBD1 or TRBD2 (5 bases each). Germline V gene sequence: CDR1 WNHNN, CDR2 SYGVQD (reference sequence). The CDR3 runs 15 residues. Trimming cost V 4 bases and J 5 bases, with 15 bases left between them.

Here the CDR3 DNA reads TGTGCCAGCAGCCAAGATGGGACAGAGATACTTTATAGCAATCAGCCCCAGCATTTT. Its translation is CASSQDGTEILYSNQPQHF. This chain connects TRBV4-2 to TRBJ1-5, with TRBD1 identical over 7 bases. The ends lost 0 bases at V and 0 bases at J; junction bases unmatched: 11. Germline V gene data show CDR1 as LGHNA and CDR2 as YNFKEQ. The CDR3 sequence is 19 residues long.

This clone has just one count. V gene TRBV4-1 combines with J gene TRBJ2-7; D is ambiguous. Germline CDR1 reads MGHRA; CDR2 reads YSYEKL. The V gene lost 3 bases and the J gene lost 0 bases, with 15 bases spanning the gap. CDR3 size: 16 residues. The CDR3 sequence: CASSQGPRGSSYEQYF. For the CDR3, the DNA is TGCGCCAGCAGCCAGGGCCCCCGCGGAAGCTCCTACGAGCAGTACTTC.

This chain links TRBV6-1 with TRBJ1-5; possible D gene TRBD1, 6 bases. CDR3 length: 15 amino acids. V lost 2 bases to trimming and J lost 4 bases, with 12 bases between them. CDR1 is MNHNS and CDR2 is SASEGT in the germline V gene. The CDR3 spells CASSELRGVNQPQHF. As DNA, the CDR3 is TGTGCCAGCAGTGAACTCAGGGGCGTGAATCAGCCCCAGCATTTT.

The rearrangement joins TRBV5-1 to TRBJ2-6; D gene ambiguous. The CDR3 sequence is 16 residues long. V gave up 0 bases and J gave up 0 bases, with 7 bases separating them. CDR1 is SGHRS, CDR2 YFSETQ, per germline. CDR3 sequence reads: CASSLGPNSGANVLTF. The CDR3 DNA sequence: TGCGCCAGCAGCTTGGGCCCCAACTCTGGGGCCAACGTCCTGACTTTC.

CDR3 residues: CASSPWETGTEAFF. The DNA of the CDR3 is TGTGCCAGCAGCCCCTGGGAGACGGGCACTGAAGCTTTCTTT. The rearrangement uses TRBV27 and TRBJ1-1; unclear D gene. V was pared by 6 bases and J by 4 bases, with 15 bases between. Germline V CDR1 and CDR2: MNHEY, SMNVEV (reference sequence). The CDR3 has 14 amino acids.

J is TRBJ2-5 and V is TRBV11-2; D unclear. The CDR3 is 15 amino acids. V shed 5 bases and J shed 0 bases, with 13 bases lying between them. Germline V gene data show CDR1 as SGHAT and CDR2 as FQNNGV. This chain's CDR3 is CASSVGRLYQETQYF. Here the CDR3 DNA reads TGTGCCAGCAGCGTCGGACGGCTGTACCAAGAGACCCAGTACTTC.

The chain employs TRBV27 and TRBJ2-3; D gene ambiguous. The CDR3 is made up of 13 amino acids. V was clipped by 5 bases and J by 4 bases, with 10 bases between them. In germline, CDR1 is MNHEY, CDR2 SMNVEV (reference sequence). For the CDR3, the DNA is TGTGCCAGCAGTGCACTACGCTCAGATACGCAGTATTTT. Amino acids: CASSALRSDTQYF.

The chain carries TRBV2 and TRBJ1-3; no definite D call. Trimming removed 6 bases from V and 0 bases from J, with 15 bases in between. This CDR3 region has 16 residues. Germline V lookup: CDR1 SNHLY, CDR2 FYNNEI. CDR3 DNA sequence: TGTGCCAGCAGCGATTCCCCCGGTGGCTCTGGAAACACCATATATTTT. Its translation is CASSDSPGGSGNTIYF. The entire variable domain, with the rest obtained from reference TRBV2 and TRBJ1-3, is as follows: EPEVTQTPSHQVTQMGQEVILRCVPISNHLYFYWYRQILGQKVEFLVSFYNNEISEKSEIFDDQFSVERPDGSNFTLKIRSTKLEDSAMYFCASSDSPGGSGNTIYFGEGSWLTVV.

The rearrangement links TRBV9 to TRBJ2-1; TRBD2 matches 9 bases. The CDR3 contains 15 residues. The trim removed 6 bases at V and 0 bases at J, leaving 4 bases unmatched. Germline-derived CDR1 and CDR2 are SGDLS and YYNGEE. In DNA form, the CDR3 reads TGTGCCAGCAATAGCGGGAGTAGCTCCTACAATGAGCAGTTCTTC. Encoded protein: CASNSGSSSYNEQFF.

This chain links TRBV7-9 with TRBJ2-6; D unclear. CDR3 length: 18 amino acids. The germline CDR1 and CDR2 sequences are SEHNR and FQNEAQ (reference sequence). The V end was cut by 1 base, the J end by 1 base, with 14 bases between. CDR3 protein: CASSLVGSVGSGANVLTF. DNA of the CDR3: TGTGCCAGCAGCTTAGTTGGCAGCGTGGGGTCTGGGGCCAACGTCCTGACTTTC.

This clone was observed a single time. This chain links TRBV7-9 with TRBJ1-2, with 7 bases aligning to TRBD1. V gave up 5 bases and J gave up 4 bases; unmatched junction bases: 4. This CDR3 has 13 amino acids. CDR1 and CDR2 from the germline V gene are SEHNR and FQNEAQ (reference sequence). The CDR3: CASSATGIYGYTF. The CDR3 region has the DNA TGTGCCAGCAGCGCGACAGGGATCTATGGCTACACCTTC.

The chain uses TRBV6-6 and TRBJ1-1, with D unclear. Germline lookup yields CDR1 MNHNY and CDR2 SVGAGI (reference sequence). The CDR3 contains 12 residues. V lost 2 bases, J lost 7 bases, and 8 bases lay in between. CDR3 residues: CASSYPDLEAFF. The CDR3 DNA reads as TGTGCCAGCAGTTACCCCGATCTTGAAGCTTTCTTT.

V and J are TRBV2 and TRBJ2-3, with 8 bases fitting TRBD2. CDR1 and CDR2 (germline): SNHLY, FYNNEI. V was pared by 8 bases and J by 2 bases, with 6 bases of the junction left unmatched. This CDR3 is built from 14 residues. The CDR3 protein is CASPGLENTDTQYF. The CDR3 nucleotides read TGTGCCAGCCCGGGACTAGAAAACACAGATACGCAGTATTTT.

The chain recombines TRBV4-1 with TRBJ2-7; no definite D call. CDR1 is MGHRA and CDR2 is YSYEKL in the germline V gene. Trimming cost V 0 bases and J 1 base, with 13 bases left between them. The CDR3 consists of 16 residues. CDR3 DNA sequence: TGCGCCAGCAGCCAAGATAGTAGGGCGCCATCCTACGAGCAGTACTTC. Translating it yields CASSQDSRAPSYEQYF.

This clone was counted a single time. The chain is built from TRBV27 and TRBJ1-5; a weak D match, TRBD1 (6 bases). V lost 6 bases and J 7 bases, leaving 22 bases between the germline ends. Germline V gene lookup returns CDR1 MNHEY and CDR2 SMNVEV (reference sequence). This CDR3 has 16 amino acids. DNA of the CDR3: TGTGCCAGCAGCCCCCCACCGACAGGTACCAGCCAGCCCCAGCATTTT. This encodes CASSPPPTGTSQPQHF.

This clone was seen just once. V gene TRBV4-1 combines with J gene TRBJ1-2; D not resolved. The germline CDR1 and CDR2 sequences are MGHRA and YSYEKL. The CDR3 runs 13 residues. The V end was cut by 4 bases, the J end by 8 bases, with 14 bases between. The CDR3 bases are TGCGCCAGCAGCCTCCTGAGATTTGAAGGCTACACCTTC. Residues: CASSLLRFEGYTF.

The genes are TRBV7-8 and TRBJ2-4; 8 bases are shared with TRBD2. CDR1 is SGHVS, CDR2 FQNEAQ, per germline. The CDR3 is 17 residues long. V dropped 5 bases and J dropped 6; count of bases not matched to a gene: 15. The CDR3 reads CASSAYAGLAFRNIQYF. For the CDR3, the DNA is TGTGCCAGCAGCGCATATGCAGGACTAGCATTTAGAAACATTCAGTACTTC.

V is TRBV6-6 and J is TRBJ2-5, with D possibly called TRBD1 or TRBD2 (5 bases each). The CDR3 length is 12 residues. Germline values: CDR1 MNHNY, CDR2 SVGAGI (reference sequence). Trimming shortened V by 6 bases and J by 4 bases, and 9 bases separated the two germline ends. The CDR3 DNA reads TGTGCCAGCAGACAGAGGGGAGAGACCCAGTACTTC. Translated, it gives CASRQRGETQYF.

This chain connects TRBV29-1 to TRBJ1-2; D is uncertain. This CDR3 comprises 13 residues. Trimming left V 6 bases short and J 4 bases short, with 15 bases between. The germline V gene encodes CDR1 SQVTM and CDR2 ANQGSEA. In DNA form, the CDR3 reads TGCAGCGTGAGCCTCCGGGAGCTCTATGGCTACACCTTC. It specifies CSVSLRELYGYTF.

Remarks on this clone: Other DNA sequences in the same sample also yield this CDR3. The V and J genes are TRBV27 and TRBJ2-3, with a tentative D call TRBD2 (6 bases). The V end lost 6 bases, the J end lost 4 bases, and 8 bases lay between the germline ends. In germline, CDR1 is MNHEY, CDR2 SMNVEV (reference sequence). CDR3 length: 12 amino acids. The CDR3 region is CASREGADTQYF. The CDR3 DNA reads TGTGCCAGCAGGGAGGGCGCAGATACGCAGTATTTT.